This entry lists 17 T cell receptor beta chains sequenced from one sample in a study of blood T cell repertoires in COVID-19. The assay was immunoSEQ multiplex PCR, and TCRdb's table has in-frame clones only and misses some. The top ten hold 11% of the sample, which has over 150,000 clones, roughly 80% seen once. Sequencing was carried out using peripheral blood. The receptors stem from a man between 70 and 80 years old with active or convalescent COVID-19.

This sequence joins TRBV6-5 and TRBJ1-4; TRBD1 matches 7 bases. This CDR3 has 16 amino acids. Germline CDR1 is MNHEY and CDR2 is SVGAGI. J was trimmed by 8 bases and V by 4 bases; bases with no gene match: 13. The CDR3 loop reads CASSSQAIRGNEKLFF. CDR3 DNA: TGTGCCAGCAGTTCACAGGCGATCAGGGGGAACGAAAAACTGTTTTTT.

The CDR3 DNA reads TGTGCCACCAGTGCGCGACAGGGGGCTTATGGCTACACCTTC. Amino acid sequence: CATSARQGAYGYTF. The chain carries TRBV24-1 and TRBJ1-2; 10 bases line up with TRBD1. CDR3 length equals 14 residues. From germline, CDR1 is KGHDR and CDR2 SFDVKD. Trimming cost V 5 bases and J 5 bases; bases outside gene matches: 4.

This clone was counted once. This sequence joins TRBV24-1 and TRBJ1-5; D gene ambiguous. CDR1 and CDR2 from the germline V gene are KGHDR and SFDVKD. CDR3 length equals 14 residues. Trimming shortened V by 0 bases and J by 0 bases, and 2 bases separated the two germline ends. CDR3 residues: CATSDLYSNQPQHF. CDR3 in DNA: TGTGCCACCAGTGATTTGTATAGCAATCAGCCCCAGCATTTT.

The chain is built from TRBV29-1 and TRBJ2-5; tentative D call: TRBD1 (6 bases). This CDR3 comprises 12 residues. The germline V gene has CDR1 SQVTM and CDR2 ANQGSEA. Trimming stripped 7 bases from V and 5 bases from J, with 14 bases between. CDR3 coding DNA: TGCAGCGCTCGTCAGGGGACGGAGACCCAGTACTTC. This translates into CSARQGTETQYF.

The chain's CDR3 is CASSRRRGAGNIQYF. The CDR3 region has the DNA TGTGCCAGCAGCAGGCGGCGGGGGGCAGGAAACATTCAGTACTTC. The chain has TRBV7-2 and TRBJ2-4, with 8 bases that match TRBD2. This CDR3 contains 15 residues. The J segment lost 6 bases and the V segment lost 5 bases, leaving 9 bases of the junction unmatched. In germline, CDR1 is SGHTA, CDR2 FQGNSA.

Here the CDR3 DNA reads TGTGCCAGCAGTTTAAGACGGGAGTGGGGCACAGATACGCAGTATTTT. It encodes CASSLRREWGTDTQYF. V is TRBV28 and J is TRBJ2-3; TRBD2 might be the D (6 bases). Trimming left V 2 bases short and J 1 base short, with 13 bases between. This CDR3 has 16 amino acids. Germline V gene sequence: CDR1 MDHEN, CDR2 SYDVKM. The whole variable domain, filled in from reference TRBV28 and TRBJ2-3, reads DVKVTQSSRYLVKRTGEKVFLECVQDMDHENMFWYRQDPGLGLRLIYFSYDVKMKEKGDIPEGYSVSREKKERFSLILESASTNQTSMYLCASSLRREWGTDTQYFGPGTRLTVL.

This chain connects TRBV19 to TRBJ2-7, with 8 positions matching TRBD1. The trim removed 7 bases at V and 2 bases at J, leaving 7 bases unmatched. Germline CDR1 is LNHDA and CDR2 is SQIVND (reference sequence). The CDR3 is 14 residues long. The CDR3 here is CASMGTGRTYEQYF. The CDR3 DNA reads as TGTGCCAGTATGGGGACAGGAAGGACCTACGAGCAGTACTTC.

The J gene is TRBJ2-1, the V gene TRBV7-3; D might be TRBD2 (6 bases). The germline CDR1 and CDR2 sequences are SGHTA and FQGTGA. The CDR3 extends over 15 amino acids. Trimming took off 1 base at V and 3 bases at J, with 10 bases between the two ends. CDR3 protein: CASSLMGTFYNEQFF. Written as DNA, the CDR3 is TGTGCCAGCAGCTTAATGGGGACTTTCTACAATGAGCAGTTCTTC.

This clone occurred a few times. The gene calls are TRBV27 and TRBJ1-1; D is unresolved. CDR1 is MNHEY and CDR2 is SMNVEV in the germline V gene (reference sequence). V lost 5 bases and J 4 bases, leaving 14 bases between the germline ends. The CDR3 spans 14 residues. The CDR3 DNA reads TGTGCCAGCAGTCCCCGAGCGGGGATCACTGAAGCTTTCTTT. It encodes CASSPRAGITEAFF.

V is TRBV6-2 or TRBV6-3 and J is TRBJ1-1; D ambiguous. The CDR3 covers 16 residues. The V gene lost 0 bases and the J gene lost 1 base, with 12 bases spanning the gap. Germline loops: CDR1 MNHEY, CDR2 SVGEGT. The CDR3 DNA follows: TGTGCCAGCAGTTACTCGATTCGGGCGGGGAACACTGAAGCTTTCTTT. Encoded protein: CASSYSIRAGNTEAFF.

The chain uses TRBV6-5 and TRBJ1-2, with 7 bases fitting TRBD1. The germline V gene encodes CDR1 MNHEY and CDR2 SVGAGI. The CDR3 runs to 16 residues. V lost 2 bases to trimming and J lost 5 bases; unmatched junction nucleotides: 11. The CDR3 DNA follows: TGTGCCAGCAGTTACCCCCTAGGGGGCGGCGGGTATGGCTACACCTTC. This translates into CASSYPLGGGGYGYTF.

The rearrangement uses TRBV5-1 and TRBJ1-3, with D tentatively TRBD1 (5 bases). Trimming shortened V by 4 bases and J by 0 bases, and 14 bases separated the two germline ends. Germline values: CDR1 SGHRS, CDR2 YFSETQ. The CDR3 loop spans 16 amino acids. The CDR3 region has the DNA TGCGCCAGCAGCCCTGAGACAGCTAGCTCTGGAAACACCATATATTTT. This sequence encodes CASSPETASSGNTIYF.

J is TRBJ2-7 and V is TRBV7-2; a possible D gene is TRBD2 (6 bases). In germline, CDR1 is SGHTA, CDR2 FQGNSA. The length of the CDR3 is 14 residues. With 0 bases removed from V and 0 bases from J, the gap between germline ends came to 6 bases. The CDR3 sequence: CASSLAGGSYEQYF. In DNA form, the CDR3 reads TGTGCCAGCAGCTTAGCCGGGGGCTCCTACGAGCAGTACTTC.

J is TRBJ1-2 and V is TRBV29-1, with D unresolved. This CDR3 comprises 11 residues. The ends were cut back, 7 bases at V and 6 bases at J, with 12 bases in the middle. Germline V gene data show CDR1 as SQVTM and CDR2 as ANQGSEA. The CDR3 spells CSEPEGDGYTF. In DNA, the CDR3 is TGCAGCGAACCCGAAGGAGATGGCTACACCTTC.

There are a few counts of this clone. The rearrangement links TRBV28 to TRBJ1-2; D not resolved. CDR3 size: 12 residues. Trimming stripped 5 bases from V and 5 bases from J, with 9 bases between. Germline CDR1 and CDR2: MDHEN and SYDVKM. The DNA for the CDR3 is TGTGCCAGCAGTACTACTATTTATGGCTACACCTTC. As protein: CASSTTIYGYTF.

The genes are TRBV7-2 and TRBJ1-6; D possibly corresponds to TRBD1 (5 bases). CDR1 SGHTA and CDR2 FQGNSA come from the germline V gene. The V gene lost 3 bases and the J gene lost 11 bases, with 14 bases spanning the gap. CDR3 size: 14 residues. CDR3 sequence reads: CASSLWGVKTPLHF. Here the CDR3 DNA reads TGTGCCAGCAGCTTGTGGGGGGTTAAGACACCCCTCCACTTT.

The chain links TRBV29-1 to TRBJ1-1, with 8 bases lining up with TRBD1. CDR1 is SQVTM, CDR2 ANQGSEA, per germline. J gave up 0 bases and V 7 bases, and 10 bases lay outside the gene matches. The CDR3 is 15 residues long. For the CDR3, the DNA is TGCAGCGCACCCCGTACAGGGGGGATGAACACTGAAGCTTTCTTT. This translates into CSAPRTGGMNTEAFF.